This T cell receptor beta chain was sequenced in a study of regulatory T cells in long-lasting Graves disease. Across the study: Those with persistent Graves' disease had received antithyroid drugs for over 5 years with positive TSH receptor antibodies. General study results and limits: Blood alone, not thyroid tissue, was studied.

Germline V CDR1 and CDR2: MNHNS, SASEGT. Trimming removed 2 bases from V and 4 bases from J, with 8 bases in between. This CDR3 has 13 amino acids. The time point is: persistent/refractory GD, antithyroid drugs over 5 years with positive TRAb. The authors made the TCR library using RNA they extracted from PBMCs. This clonotype has a count of ten or more. Its target is not known. Assembly of TCR beta libraries relied on iRepertoire HTBI primers together with Arm-PCR of CDR3 regions. TCRdb itself ran the multiplex PCR reads through MiXCR, one entry per CDR3 protein. The sample has approximately 690,000 distinct CDR3 sequences, about 30% seen once; the top ten hold 35% to 55%.

The rearrangement links TRBV6-1 to TRBJ1-2, with no clear D. The sample here was peripheral blood mononuclear cells (PBMCs), taken when the disease was refractory, from a patient treated with antithyroid drugs. This TCR was recovered from a female donor with Graves disease. CDR3 protein: CASSEMDLYGYTF. CDR3 bases: TGTGCCAGCAGTGAAATGGACCTCTATGGCTACACCTTC.